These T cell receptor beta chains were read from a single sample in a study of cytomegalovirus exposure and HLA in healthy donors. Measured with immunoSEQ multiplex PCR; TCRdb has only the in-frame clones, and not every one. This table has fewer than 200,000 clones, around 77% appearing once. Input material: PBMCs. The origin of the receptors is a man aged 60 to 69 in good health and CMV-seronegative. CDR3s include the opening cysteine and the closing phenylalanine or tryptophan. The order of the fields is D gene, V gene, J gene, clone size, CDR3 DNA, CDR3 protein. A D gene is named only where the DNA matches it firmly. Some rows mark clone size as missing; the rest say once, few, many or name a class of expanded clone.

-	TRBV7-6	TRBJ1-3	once	TGTGCCAGCAGCTCAGAAATCTCTGGAAACACCATATATTTT	CASSSEISGNTIYF
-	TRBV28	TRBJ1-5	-	TGTGCCAGCAGTTTCGCGGGGCGAGGCAATCAGCCCCAGCATTTT	CASSFAGRGNQPQHF
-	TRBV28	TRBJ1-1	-	TGTGCCAGCAGTTCGGGGGGTGTGGGAAACACTGAAGCTTTCTTT	CASSSGGVGNTEAFF
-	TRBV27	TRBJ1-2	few	TGTGCCAGCAGTTGGGGGGGAGGGGGGGCCTATGGCTACACCTTC	CASSWGGGGAYGYTF
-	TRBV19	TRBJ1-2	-	TGTGCCAGTAGGGGGGCAGCCTCCCCCTATGGCTACACCTTC	CASRGAASPYGYTF
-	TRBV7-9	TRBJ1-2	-	TGTGCCAGCAGCTTGGGAGGGGCGGATGGCTACACCTTC	CASSLGGADGYTF
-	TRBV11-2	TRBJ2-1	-	TGTGCCAGCAGGGGATACACTAGTCTCAGCTCCTACAATGAGCAGTTCTTC	CASRGYTSLSSYNEQFF
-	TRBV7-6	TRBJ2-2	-	TGTGCCAGCAGGACAACAGGGAACACCGGGGAGCTGTTTTTT	CASRTTGNTGELFF
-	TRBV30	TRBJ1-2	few	TGTGCCTGGAGTGTACCAGGGATTAACTATGGCTACACCTTC	CAWSVPGINYGYTF
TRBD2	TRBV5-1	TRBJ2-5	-	TGCGCCAGCAGCCTGGGACTAGCGGGGGCACAGACCCAGTACTTC	CASSLGLAGAQTQYF
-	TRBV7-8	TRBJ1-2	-	TGTGCCAGCAGCTTAGGCGGGCAGGCAGCTAACTATGGCTACACCTTC	CASSLGGQAANYGYTF
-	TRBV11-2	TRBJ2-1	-	TGTGCCAGCAGCTTAGGGGGGGGCAGCTCCTACAATGAGCAGTTCTTC	CASSLGGGSSYNEQFF
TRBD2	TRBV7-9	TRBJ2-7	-	TGTTCCAGCAGCTCTAGCGGGAGGTCGGCTCTCCACGAGCAGTACTTC	CSSSSSGRSALHEQYF
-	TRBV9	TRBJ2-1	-	TGTGCCAGCAGCTCGGGACTGTACAATGAGCAGTTCTTC	CASSSGLYNEQFF
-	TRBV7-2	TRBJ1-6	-	TGTGCCAGCAGCTTAGTATCCGGGAACAATTCACCCCTCCACTTT	CASSLVSGNNSPLHF
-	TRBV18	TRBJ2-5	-	TGTGCCAGCTCACTGACAGGCCCGGGGGAGACCCAGTACTTC	CASSLTGPGETQYF
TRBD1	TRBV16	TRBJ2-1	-	TGTGCCAGCAGCCAGAGACAGGGGGCTGGGAATGAGCAGTTCTTC	CASSQRQGAGNEQFF
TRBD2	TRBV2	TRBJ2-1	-	TGTGCCAGCAGGGAAGGGGTTAGCGGGAGAAGAGAGCAGTTCTTC	CASREGVSGRREQFF
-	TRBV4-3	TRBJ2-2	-	TGCGCCAGCAGCCAAGATCGAACAGGGAACACCGGGGAGCTGTTTTTT	CASSQDRTGNTGELFF
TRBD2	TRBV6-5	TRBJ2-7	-	TGTGCCAGCAGTTACCGGGAGGGTTCGTTGGCGAGGCAGTACTTC	CASSYREGSLARQYF
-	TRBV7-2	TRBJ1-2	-	TGTGCCAGCAGCTTAAACGGCCGAGTCGGGTTCGCCTTC	CASSLNGRVGFAF
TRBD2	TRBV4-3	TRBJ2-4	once	TGCGCCAGCAGCCAAGTCGTCCGGGGGGGCGTCAAAAACATTCAGTACTTC	CASSQVVRGGVKNIQYF
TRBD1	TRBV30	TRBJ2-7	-	TGTGCCTGGAGTATTGGGGCAGGGGGCAATGGCGAGCAGTACTTC	CAWSIGAGGNGEQYF
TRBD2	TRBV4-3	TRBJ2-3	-	TGCGCCAGCAGCCAAGACCTAGCGGGAGCAGGGGATACGCAGTATTTT	CASSQDLAGAGDTQYF
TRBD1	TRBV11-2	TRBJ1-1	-	TGTGCCAGCAGCTCCGTAACAGGGGGCGCTGAAGCTTTCTTT	CASSSVTGGAEAFF
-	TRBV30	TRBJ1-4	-	TGTGCCTGGCAAACAGGTCCTCGGCTGTTTTTT	CAWQTGPRLFF
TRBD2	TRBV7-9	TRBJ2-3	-	TGTTCCAGCAGCTTTTCTGGACTAGTCACAGATACGCAGTATTTT	CSSSFSGLVTDTQYF
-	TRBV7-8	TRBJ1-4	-	TGTGCCAGCAGCGCCCGCGCTAATGAAAAACTGTTTTTT	CASSARANEKLFF
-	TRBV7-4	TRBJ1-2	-	TGTGCCATCCTACAATTCCCGGGGAGTCCTAACTATGGCTACACCTTC	CAILQFPGSPNYGYTF
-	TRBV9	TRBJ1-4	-	TGTGCCAGCAGCGTAGCCAGGGGCGGTGAAAAACTGTTTTTT	CASSVARGGEKLFF
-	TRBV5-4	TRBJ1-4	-	TGTGCCAGCAGCTTGGCGCGCCAGGGTTTAAATGAAAAACTGTTTTTT	CASSLARQGLNEKLFF
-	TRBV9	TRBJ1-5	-	TGTGCCAGAAGGACAGACCTTAGCAATCAGCCCCAGCATTTT	CARRTDLSNQPQHF
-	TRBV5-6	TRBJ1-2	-	TGTGCCAGCAGCTTATCAGGGGAGAGTTGGAACTATGGCTACACCTTC	CASSLSGESWNYGYTF
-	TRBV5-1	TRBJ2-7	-	TGCGCCAGCAGCTCCCCGGAGTCCTACGAGCAGTACTTC	CASSSPESYEQYF
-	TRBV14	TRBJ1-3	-	TGTGCCAGCAGCCAAGTTCGCGCGGGCGGGGGATTTGGAAACACCATATATTTT	CASSQVRAGGGFGNTIYF
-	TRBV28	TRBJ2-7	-	TGTGCCAGCAGGTCGACAGCCTACGAGCAGTACTTC	CASRSTAYEQYF
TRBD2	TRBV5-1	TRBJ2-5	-	TGCGCCAGCAGCCTGGGGACTAGCGGGGATACGGAGACCCAGTACTTC	CASSLGTSGDTETQYF
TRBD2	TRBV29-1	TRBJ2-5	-	TGCAGCGTCCTACCGGGGGGGGAGACCCAGTACTTC	CSVLPGGETQYF
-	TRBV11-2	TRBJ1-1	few	TGTGCCAGCAGCTCATACAGGGACACTGAAGCTTTCTTT	CASSSYRDTEAFF
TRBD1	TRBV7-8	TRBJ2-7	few	TGTGCCAGCAGCTTAGGGGGACAGGGCCCTTACGAGCAGTACTTC	CASSLGGQGPYEQYF
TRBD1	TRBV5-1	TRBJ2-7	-	TGCGCCAGCAGCTCGAGGGGGCAGGGAGCTATCTCCTACGAGCAGTACTTC	CASSSRGQGAISYEQYF
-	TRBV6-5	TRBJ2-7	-	TGTGCCAGCAGTTACTCACAGGGTCCATACGAGCAGTACTTC	CASSYSQGPYEQYF
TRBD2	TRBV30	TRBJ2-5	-	TGTGCCTGGAGTGAGACTAGCGGGATTGAGACCCAGTACTTC	CAWSETSGIETQYF
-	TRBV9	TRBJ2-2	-	TGTGCCAGCAGATCCGGGTCGAACACCGGGGAGCTGTTTTTT	CASRSGSNTGELFF
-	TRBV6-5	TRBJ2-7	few	TGTGCCAGCAGTTACCAGCGGGCCTCCTACGAGCAGTACTTC	CASSYQRASYEQYF
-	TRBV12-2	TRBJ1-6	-	TGTGCAAGTCGCTTGCACAATTCGGGACAGAGACTGATGGATTCACCCCTCCACTTT	CASRLHNSGQRLMDSPLHF
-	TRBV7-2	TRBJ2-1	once	TGTGCCAGCTCCCGGTTCCGGGGGTTGTACAATGAGCAGTTCTTC	CASSRFRGLYNEQFF
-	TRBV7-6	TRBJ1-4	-	TGTGCCAGCAGCTTAGCTAGCGGTGAAAAACTGTTTTTT	CASSLASGEKLFF
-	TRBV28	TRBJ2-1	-	TGTGCCAGCCGTACCGAGCCGGGTCGGCCGTTCTTC	CASRTEPGRPFF
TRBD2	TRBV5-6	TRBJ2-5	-	TGTGCCAGCAGCCCTGGACTAGCTCCGTTGACCCAGTACTTC	CASSPGLAPLTQYF
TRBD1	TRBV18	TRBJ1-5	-	TGTGCCAGCTCTCAGGACAGGGTGCAGCCCCAGCATTTT	CASSQDRVQPQHF
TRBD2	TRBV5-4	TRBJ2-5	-	TGTGCCAGCAGTCCCAACTTGGGAGGGCAAGAGACCCAGTACTTC	CASSPNLGGQETQYF
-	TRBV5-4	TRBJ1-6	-	TGTGCCAGCAGCTTGGAGGGGGACCTACAAGCCGGCTCACCCCTCCACTTT	CASSLEGDLQAGSPLHF
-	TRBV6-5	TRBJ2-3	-	TGTGCCAGCAGCCCTACTAGTATCGCAGATACGCAGTATTTT	CASSPTSIADTQYF
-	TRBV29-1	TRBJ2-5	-	TGCAGCGTTTCTCACACGTACCAAGAGACCCAGTACTTC	CSVSHTYQETQYF
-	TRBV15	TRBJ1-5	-	TGTGCCACCAGCAGAGATCAAATCAATCAGCCCCAGCATTTT	CATSRDQINQPQHF
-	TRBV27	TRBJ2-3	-	TGTGCCAGCAGTTCTTTGCGGGAAGCGGATACGCAGTATTTT	CASSSLREADTQYF
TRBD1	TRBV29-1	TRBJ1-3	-	TGCAGCGTCGAAACTGGGACAGGGGGAAACACCATATATTTT	CSVETGTGGNTIYF
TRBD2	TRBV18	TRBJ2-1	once	TGTGCCAGCTCACAGCTAGCGGGGGGGCCCATTGAGCAGTTCTTC	CASSQLAGGPIEQFF